The sequence of this T cell receptor beta chain was determined in a study of cytomegalovirus exposure and HLA in healthy donors. Study results and caveats: Reports state that TCR beta sequences accurately predicted most subjects' HLA-A and HLA-B alleles.

The study sampled nominally healthy donors, though unrecorded immune exposures were likely. It was with 60 Vbeta and 13 Jbeta primers that the PCR ran. The repertoire was sequenced with immunoSEQ multiplex PCR; TCRdb's copy has only in-frame clones and lacks some. The sample lists 65,000 to 100,000 clones, 79% seen once, with roughly 14% in the top ten. There are a few counts of this clone. Antigen: not known. Germline CDR1 reads SQVTM; CDR2 reads ANQGSEA. V was trimmed by 8 bases and J by 4 bases, leaving 21 bases between them. The CDR3 runs to 15 residues. This chain connects TRBV29-1 to TRBJ1-3; possible D gene TRBD1, 6 bases. The sample was PBMCs. The source of this sequence is a woman in her forties in good health and CMV-seropositive. As DNA, the CDR3 is TGCAGCCAACAGACGGCCGGGACACTCGGAAACACCATATATTTT. It yields the protein CSQQTAGTLGNTIYF.